A single sample is the source of the 28 T cell receptor beta chains below, sequenced in a study of chemoradiotherapy in HPV16-positive cancers (dated by TCRdb to between 2021 and 2024). The library was generated by the immunoSEQ multiplex PCR assay. TCRdb obtained this table from immuneACCESS and retained in-frame rearrangements with V and J assigned. These tables miss some clones; where compared with another copy, unresolved V genes account for less than half of the shortfall, and the remainder is unexplained. Within this sample are about 12,000 clones, with 70% to 90% of them counted one time only. Together, the top ten hold approximately 2.5% of the sample. The specimen comprised blood, sampled from a patient who underwent chemoradiotherapy. The receptor set was obtained from a human donor with HPV-associated anogenital cancer.

The chain links TRBV9 to TRBJ1-2; D ambiguous. The CDR3 spans 12 residues. Trimming took 7 bases from V and 1 from J, leaving 8 bases between them. Looked up from germline, CDR1 is SGDLS and CDR2 is YYNGEE. CDR3 protein: CASHNLNYGYTF. The DNA for the CDR3 is TGTGCCAGCCATAACCTTAACTATGGCTACACCTTC.

The chain recombines TRBV6-1 with TRBJ2-5; D gene ambiguous. V lost 4 bases, J lost 0 bases, and 6 bases lay in between. In germline, CDR1 is MNHNS, CDR2 SASEGT. CDR3 size: 13 residues. As DNA, the CDR3 is TGTGCCAGCAGTGTTAGGTACCAAGAGACCCAGTACTTC. Encoded protein: CASSVRYQETQYF.

V usage is TRBV7-6 and J usage is TRBJ1-5; a possible D gene is TRBD1 (6 bases). Germline assignment: CDR1 SGHVS and CDR2 FNYEAQ. The CDR3 loop spans 15 amino acids. The germline V and J ends were trimmed by 3 bases and 1 base, with 10 bases remaining between them. The CDR3 loop is CASSLGAGSNQPQHF. CDR3 in DNA: TGTGCCAGCAGCTTGGGGGCGGGAAGCAATCAGCCCCAGCATTTT.

This sequence joins TRBV7-2 and TRBJ2-7; D not certain. V shed 1 base and J shed 0 bases, with 7 bases lying between them. This CDR3 spans 14 amino acids. From germline, CDR1 is SGHTA and CDR2 FQGNSA. In nucleotides, the CDR3 is TGTGCCAGCAGCTTAGTGTCGGACTCCTACGAGCAGTACTTC. Protein sequence: CASSLVSDSYEQYF.

The chain recombines TRBV2 with TRBJ1-4; D remains ambiguous. The V end lost 5 bases, the J end lost 7 bases, and 14 bases lay between the germline ends. The CDR3 is 14 amino acids. Per germline, CDR1 SNHLY and CDR2 FYNNEI. This CDR3 is CASSNLAYGEKLFF. In DNA form, the CDR3 reads TGTGCCAGCAGTAATCTTGCGTACGGTGAAAAACTGTTTTTT.

V is TRBV10-2 and J is TRBJ1-2; TRBD1 aligns across 7 bases. V was clipped by 2 bases and J by 7 bases; unmatched bases: 4. The length of the CDR3 is 13 residues. The V gene's germline CDR1 is WSHSY and CDR2 SAAADI. The CDR3 spells CASSEEGARGYTF. DNA for the CDR3: TGCGCCAGCAGTGAGGAGGGGGCACGTGGCTACACCTTC.

This chain links TRBV11-3 with TRBJ1-4; D is uncertain. This CDR3 contains 17 residues. Trimming took off 0 bases at V and 0 bases at J, with 11 bases between the two ends. The germline V gene has CDR1 SGHNT and CDR2 YENEEA. The CDR3 DNA reads as TGTGCCAGCAGCTTAGATGGGCGGCCACCAACTAATGAAAAACTGTTTTTT. Its protein is CASSLDGRPPTNEKLFF.

The chain couples TRBV11-3 to TRBJ2-7; tentative D call: TRBD1 (6 bases). The CDR3 sequence is 14 residues long. V lost 3 bases and J lost 1, with 10 bases in between. Germline assignment: CDR1 SGHNT and CDR2 YENEEA. The CDR3 loop is CASSLPGQSYEQYF. Written as DNA, the CDR3 is TGTGCCAGCAGCTTGCCGGGACAATCCTACGAGCAGTACTTC.

The chain links TRBV7-2 to TRBJ2-2; D is possibly TRBD1 or TRBD2 (5 bases each). The CDR3 sequence is 16 residues long. V was shortened by 5 bases and J by 2 bases, with 15 bases between the two germline ends. CDR1 SGHTA and CDR2 FQGNSA come from the germline V gene. CDR3 nucleotide sequence: TGTGCCAGCAGCCCCCGAGGGGCTCTTAACACCGGGGAGCTGTTTTTT. Protein product: CASSPRGALNTGELFF.

Remarks on this clone: Other nucleotide sequences in the sample specify the same CDR3. The chain is built from TRBV30 and TRBJ1-3; D gene ambiguous. The CDR3 totals 13 residues. The V end lost 2 bases, the J end lost 0 bases, and 5 bases lay between the germline ends. CDR1 is GTSNPN, CDR2 SVGIG, per germline (reference sequence). The CDR3 DNA follows: TGTGCCTGGAGTAGGAACTCTGGAAACACCATATATTTT. Translating it yields CAWSRNSGNTIYF.

The rearrangement joins TRBV2 to TRBJ1-1; TRBD1 matches 8 bases. This CDR3 comprises 16 residues. Trimming took 2 bases from V and 1 from J; bases not matched to a gene: 6. The germline CDR1 and CDR2 sequences are SNHLY and FYNNEI. In DNA form, the CDR3 reads TGTGCCAGCAGTGAACCAACGACAGGGGAGAACACTGAAGCTTTCTTT. Translating gives CASSEPTTGENTEAFF. Based on the CDR3 plus reference TRBV2 and TRBJ1-1, the full variable domain is EPEVTQTPSHQVTQMGQEVILRCVPISNHLYFYWYRQILGQKVEFLVSFYNNEISEKSEIFDDQFSVERPDGSNFTLKIRSTKLEDSAMYFCASSEPTTGENTEAFFGQGTRLTVV.

V gene TRBV4-1 combines with J gene TRBJ1-6; D unclear. V was pared by 0 bases and J by 0 bases, with 6 bases between. Germline CDR1 and CDR2: MGHRA and YSYEKL. The CDR3 extends over 16 amino acids. CDR3 sequence: CASSQDSSSYNSPLHF. CDR3 coding DNA: TGCGCCAGCAGCCAAGACAGTAGCTCCTATAATTCACCCCTCCACTTT.

The chain couples TRBV5-6 to TRBJ2-7; D may be TRBD1 (5 bases). CDR1 SGHDT and CDR2 YYEEEE come from the germline V gene. V lost 1 base, J lost 4 bases, and 12 bases lay in between. The CDR3 runs 14 residues. The DNA for the CDR3 is TGTGCCAGCAGCTTGCAGGGAATGGAATACGAGCAGTACTTC. As protein: CASSLQGMEYEQYF.

This chain connects TRBV27 to TRBJ2-1; TRBD2 agrees at 7 bases. The CDR3 has 17 residues. Germline lookup yields CDR1 MNHEY and CDR2 SMNVEV (reference sequence). V trimming: 5 bases; J trimming: 3 bases; junction bases outside the gene matches: 13. Here the CDR3 reads CASSLRGGTTFYNEQFF. DNA of the CDR3: TGTGCCAGCAGTCTCCGGGGCGGGACTACTTTCTACAATGAGCAGTTCTTC.

This clone has only one observation. V is TRBV28 and J is TRBJ2-7; possibly TRBD1 for D (5 bases). The CDR3 runs to 15 residues. Germline V CDR1 and CDR2: MDHEN, SYDVKM. Trimming left V 6 bases short and J 0 bases short, with 15 bases between. This chain's CDR3 is CASSYTRDSSYEQYF. The DNA for the CDR3 is TGTGCCAGCAGCTATACACGCGACAGCTCCTACGAGCAGTACTTC.

The chain carries TRBV6-4 and TRBJ2-3, with 12 bases fitting TRBD2. The trim removed 4 bases at V and 1 base at J, leaving 6 bases unmatched. CDR3 length equals 17 residues. Germline V gene data show CDR1 as MRHNA and CDR2 as SNTAGT. The CDR3 DNA reads TGTGCCAGCAGTGTTTCTAGCGGGGGGGCCGGCACAGATACGCAGTATTTT. Amino acid sequence: CASSVSSGGAGTDTQYF.

This rearrangement joins TRBV11-2 to TRBJ1-2; 7 bases map to TRBD1. This CDR3 spans 15 amino acids. Germline V CDR1 and CDR2: SGHAT, FQNNGV. V shed 6 bases and J 1 base; nucleotides not matched to a gene: 8. The CDR3 sequence: CASRDPYRGNYGYTF. The CDR3 DNA sequence: TGTGCCAGCAGAGATCCGTACAGGGGTAACTATGGCTACACCTTC. The whole variable domain, remainder taken from reference TRBV11-2 and TRBJ1-2, is EAGVAQSPRYKIIEKRQSVAFWCNPISGHATLYWYQQILGQGPKLLIQFQNNGVVDDSQLPKDRFSAERLKGVDSTLKIQPAKLEDSAVYLCASRDPYRGNYGYTFGSGTRLTVV.

The chain combines TRBV9 with TRBJ1-3; a weak D match, TRBD1 (5 bases). Germline assignment: CDR1 SGDLS and CDR2 YYNGEE. CDR3 size: 15 residues. The germline V and J ends were trimmed by 0 bases and 3 bases, with 10 bases remaining between them. The CDR3 nucleotides read TGTGCCAGCAGCGTAGGGGGGTCTTTTGGAAACACCATATATTTT. Residues: CASSVGGSFGNTIYF.

V and J are TRBV5-6 and TRBJ2-1; possible D gene TRBD2, 5 bases. Between the trimmed V and J ends, which lost 2 bases and 0 bases, there was a span of 12 bases. Germline assignment: CDR1 SGHDT and CDR2 YYEEEE. The CDR3 loop spans 16 amino acids. In DNA, the CDR3 is TGTGCCAGCAGCTTTTGGCTAGCAAGCTCCTACAATGAGCAGTTCTTC. The encoded protein is CASSFWLASSYNEQFF. Supplemented by reference TRBV5-6 and TRBJ2-1, the full variable domain reads DAGVTQSPTHLIKTRGQQVTLRCSPKSGHDTVSWYQQALGQGPQFIFQYYEEEERQRGNFPDRFSGHQFPNYSSELNVNALLLGDSALYLCASSFWLASSYNEQFFGPGTRLTVL.

The chain carries TRBV4-2 and TRBJ1-4, with 8 bases fitting TRBD1. V shed 0 bases and J 4 bases; nucleotides not matched to a gene: 4. The CDR3 contains 16 residues. Germline values: CDR1 LGHNA, CDR2 YNFKEQ. The CDR3 DNA sequence: TGTGCCAGCAGCCAAGATCTGGGGACAGGTAATGAAAAACTGTTTTTT. Residues: CASSQDLGTGNEKLFF.

This clone has just a few counts. CDR3: CASSIVGHQHF. The CDR3 DNA is TGTGCCAGTAGTATAGTGGGACACCAGCATTTT. The chain carries TRBV19 and TRBJ1-5, with D perhaps TRBD1 (6 bases). The V gene's germline CDR1 is LNHDA and CDR2 SQIVND (reference sequence). Trimming shortened V by 1 base and J by 12 bases, and 7 bases separated the two germline ends. The CDR3 runs to 11 residues.

V gene TRBV7-3 combines with J gene TRBJ2-7; perhaps TRBD1 as D (6 bases). Germline assignment: CDR1 SGHTA and CDR2 FQGTGA. The CDR3 spans 15 residues. V was cut by 1 base and J by 5 bases, with 15 bases left in between. The DNA of the CDR3 is TGTGCCAGCAGCTTAAGTATCGCAGGGGCAGACGAGCAGTACTTC. This sequence encodes CASSLSIAGADEQYF.

The chain recombines TRBV6-6 with TRBJ2-7; no firm D call. In germline, CDR1 is MNHNY, CDR2 SVGAGI (reference sequence). The CDR3 is 11 residues long. V was shortened by 5 bases and J by 6 bases, with 8 bases between the two germline ends. The CDR3 coding sequence is TGTGCCAGCAGTCCTTTCCGCGAGCAGTACTTC. This translates into CASSPFREQYF.

The chain couples TRBV7-3 to TRBJ2-2, with 13 nucleotides matching TRBD2. This CDR3 contains 19 residues. The ends lost 5 bases at V and 5 bases at J; junction bases unmatched: 14. Germline V lookup: CDR1 SGHTA, CDR2 FQGTGA. Here the CDR3 DNA reads TGTGCCAGCAGCCTACAACCGCCCCGACTAGCGGGGGGAACCGGGGAGCTGTTTTTT. Translated, it gives CASSLQPPRLAGGTGELFF.

This chain links TRBV6-5 with TRBJ1-1; the match to TRBD1 covers 9 bases. The CDR3 length is 15 residues. The germline gives CDR1 MNHEY, CDR2 SVGAGI. The trim removed 6 bases at V and 4 bases at J, leaving 9 bases unmatched. The CDR3 DNA sequence: TGTGCCAGCAGCCCGGACAGGGGCAAACCCACTGAAGCTTTCTTT. It translates to CASSPDRGKPTEAFF.

V gene TRBV5-1 combines with J gene TRBJ2-5, with 8 nucleotides matching TRBD1. Germline CDR1 is SGHRS and CDR2 is YFSETQ. The CDR3 is made up of 16 amino acids. V was clipped by 0 bases and J by 5 bases; unmatched bases: 9. CDR3 coding DNA: TGCGCCAGCAGCTTGGGTGGACAGGGAGTAGAGGAGACCCAGTACTTC. This codes for CASSLGGQGVEETQYF.

CDR3 in DNA: TGCGCCAGCAACCCGACACCCTCTGGGGCCAACGTCCTGACTTTC. Its translation: CASNPTPSGANVLTF. The V and J genes are TRBV5-1 and TRBJ2-6; D gene unclear. Per germline, CDR1 SGHRS and CDR2 YFSETQ. CDR3 size: 15 residues. V lost 6 bases, J lost 0 bases, and 10 bases lay in between.

The gene calls are TRBV7-2 and TRBJ1-5; TRBD1 aligns across 7 bases. V lost 5 bases and J lost 11; bases outside the gene matches: 6. Germline CDR1 reads SGHTA; CDR2 reads FQGNSA. There are 12 residues in the CDR3. CDR3 in DNA: TGTGCCAGCAGCACATACAGGGGTTCCCAGCATTTT. Protein sequence: CASSTYRGSQHF.